This T cell receptor (beta chain) was identified during a study of vaccination effects on CD4 cells after COVID-19. Study-wide results and limits: Common cold coronavirus cross-reactivity was shown by only 1 of 255 vaccine-induced clones in healthy vaccinees. There was marked clonal contraction among infection- and vaccine-induced clones late after vaccination.

TCRdb's table, derived via immunoSEQ multiplex PCR, lists solely in-frame clones and lacks some. The table records about 55,000 clones, roughly two thirds of them present only once. Sequencing in the ViraFEST assay came after antigen-specific CD4+ T cells had been expanded with viral peptide pools, which were used to stimulate PBMC. Upon completion of about eleven days in culture, CD4+ T cells were isolated. All vaccine recipients tested negative for nucleocapsid antibodies and had never contracted SARS-CoV-2 infection. Cultures used approximately 2 million PBMC per well, approximately 9.7 IU/ml IL-2 and about 10 ug/ml peptides. Half-medium replacement with IL-2 medium occurred on days 3 and 7. This CDR3 region has 14 residues. V gave up 6 bases and J gave up 1 base, with 12 bases separating them. In germline, CDR1 is MDHEN, CDR2 SYDVKM. With regard to this clone: What it recognizes is unknown.

The V call is TRBV28, the J call TRBJ1-2; possible D gene TRBD1, 6 bases. This receptor was taken from a human donor who received a COVID-19 vaccine. The starting material was CD4+ T cells from PBMCs cultured with SARS-CoV-2 spike peptides, obtained before COVID-19 vaccination. CDR3: CASRRGARNYGYTF. The CDR3 DNA follows: TGTGCCAGCAGGCGGGGGGCGCGTAACTATGGCTACACCTTC.